This T cell receptor beta chain was profiled in a study of shared clonotypes between healthy human individuals. TCRdb keeps only in-frame clones here, not all; method: immunoSEQ multiplex PCR. The sample records approximately 1,000,000 clones, more than 75% being singletons. CDR1 and CDR2 from the germline V gene are SGHTA and FQGNSA. Trimming removed 5 bases from V and 2 bases from J, with 12 bases in between. The CDR3 totals 14 residues. The source of this sequence is a young man in good health. Some clones in this sample may be carry-over from other donors' samples. The chain combines TRBV7-2 with TRBJ1-1; D gene uncertain. Input material: memory CD4+ T cells from PBMCs. Sample subset: CD45RA-negative fraction. For the CDR3, the DNA is TGTGCCAGCAGCCTGTGGGAGGGAAACACTGAAGCTTTCTTT. Residues: CASSLWEGNTEAFF.